A selection of T cell receptor beta chains follows, all from one sample in a study of T cell changes during pregnancy in multiple sclerosis. Using immunoSEQ multiplex PCR, the repertoire was profiled, and TCRdb retains in-frame clones only, with some absent. Altogether tens of thousands of clones are present, more than 90% being singletons, with the ten largest covering roughly 3.3%. Material: peripheral blood, obtained in the first trimester of pregnancy. These receptors were obtained from a female donor in good health, enrolled as a control in a pregnancy study. Both conserved end residues are part of each CDR3. D genes are given only for firm matches. Size tells how often a clone was seen (once, few, many) or the class of an expanded clone, and some rows leave it out.

clone size,J gene,V gene,D gene,CDR3 DNA,CDR3 protein
NA,TRBJ1-2,TRBV5-1,TRBD1,TGCGCCAGCAGCTTGGAGGGGACAGCTAACTATGGCTACACCTTC,CASSLEGTANYGYTF
few,TRBJ2-2,TRBV19,TRBD2,TGTGCCAGTAGTATAAGGGGTTTGGGGCTAGCGGGAGATAAAACCGGGGAGCTGTTTTTT,CASSIRGLGLAGDKTGELFF
NA,TRBJ1-1,TRBV18,NA,TGTGCCAGCTCGCGATTAGCGGACACTGAAGCTTTCTTT,CASSRLADTEAFF
few,TRBJ2-7,TRBV6-1,TRBD2,TGTGCCAGCACCGAACGGGCGGGAGGGATCGAGCAGTACTTC,CASTERAGGIEQYF
NA,TRBJ2-1,TRBV11-2,NA,TGTGCCAGCAGCTACATGGCTTTCGGGAATGAGCAGTTCTTC,CASSYMAFGNEQFF
NA,TRBJ1-2,TRBV19,NA,TGTGCCAGTAAGGGTGGGGGCCAAAGTGGCTACACCTTC,CASKGGGQSGYTF
NA,TRBJ2-1,TRBV13,TRBD2,TGTGCCAGCAGCCCGAAACAGCGGGGGGGAGACAATGAGCAGTTCTTC,CASSPKQRGGDNEQFF
NA,TRBJ1-2,TRBV10-3,NA,TGTGCCATCAGTGAGCTGGGAGGGAGCTTCGGGTATGGCTACACCTTC,CAISELGGSFGYGYTF
NA,TRBJ2-7,TRBV15,TRBD1,TGTGCCACCAGCAGCCCGGGACAGGGCGCCTACGAGCAGTACTTC,CATSSPGQGAYEQYF
NA,TRBJ1-1,TRBV19,TRBD1,TGTGCCAGTAGTATAGTGGCGGGACAGGGGAGGAATACTGAAGCTTTCTTT,CASSIVAGQGRNTEAFF
NA,TRBJ2-5,TRBV9,TRBD2,TGTGCCAGTTCAGGGGGGGTAGCGGGAGGCCAAGAGACCCAGTACTTC,CASSGGVAGGQETQYF
NA,TRBJ1-4,TRBV5-3,NA,TGTGCCAGAAGCCCGACCCTTCGACAGGCAACTAATGAAAAACTGTTTTTT,CARSPTLRQATNEKLFF
NA,TRBJ1-5,TRBV2,NA,TGTGCCAGCAGGCAGGGAGGGCAGCCCCAGCATTTT,CASRQGGQPQHF
NA,TRBJ1-4,TRBV4-2,TRBD1,TGTGCCAGCAGCCCCGGTCAGGGGGACAATGAAAAACTGTTTTTT,CASSPGQGDNEKLFF
NA,TRBJ1-5,TRBV5-8,NA,TGTGCCAGCAGCCGTGGACAGAACAATCAGCCCCAGCATTTT,CASSRGQNNQPQHF
NA,TRBJ2-3,TRBV29-1,TRBD2,TGCAGCGCCGGGACTAGCGGGACAACAGATACGCAGTATTTT,CSAGTSGTTDTQYF
NA,TRBJ2-7,TRBV5-6,TRBD2,TGTGCCAGCAGTTTTCGACTAGCTGATTCCTACGAGCAGTACTTC,CASSFRLADSYEQYF
NA,TRBJ1-1,TRBV5-1,TRBD1,TGCGCCAGCAGCTTCTCAGGGGGCGAGAACACTGAAGCTTTCTTT,CASSFSGGENTEAFF
NA,TRBJ2-1,TRBV6-1,TRBD2,TGTGCCAGCAGTGAACGGGCGACTAGCGGGAGCTCCTACAATGAGCAGTTCTTC,CASSERATSGSSYNEQFF
many,TRBJ1-5,TRBV7-9,NA,TGTGCCAGCAGCTTAGTAGGCGGAGATCAGCCCCAGCATTTT,CASSLVGGDQPQHF
NA,TRBJ1-1,TRBV19,TRBD1,TGTGCCAGTAGTATGCCAAGACAGGGGGCGAACACTGAAGCTTTCTTT,CASSMPRQGANTEAFF
NA,TRBJ2-2,TRBV5-1,TRBD2,TGCGCCAGCAGATCCGGGACTAGCTCGTCGAACACCGGGGAGCTGTTTTTT,CASRSGTSSSNTGELFF
NA,TRBJ2-7,TRBV9,TRBD2,TGTGCCAGCAGCGTATCGGGGGGATCCTACGAGCAGTACTTC,CASSVSGGSYEQYF
NA,TRBJ2-5,TRBV14,TRBD2,TGTGCCAGCAGCCAAGATGTGAACGCGGGGGGACTCCAAGAGACCCAGTACTTC,CASSQDVNAGGLQETQYF
NA,TRBJ2-3,TRBV7-8,TRBD2,TGTGCCAGCAGCTTAGAATGGGTAGCGGGAGAAACAGATACGCAGTATTTT,CASSLEWVAGETDTQYF
NA,TRBJ2-7,TRBV7-2,TRBD2,TGTGCCAGCAGCTTTCCGGGGGGGACCTACGAGCAGTACTTC,CASSFPGGTYEQYF
NA,TRBJ2-1,TRBV7-3,TRBD2,TGTGCCAGCAGCTTAAGAGGGCTAGCGGGAACCTACAATGAGCAGTTCTTC,CASSLRGLAGTYNEQFF
NA,TRBJ2-7,TRBV6-5,TRBD1,TGTGCCAGCAGTTTCGGACAGGGCGAGCAGTACTTC,CASSFGQGEQYF
NA,TRBJ2-3,TRBV29-1,TRBD2,TGCAGCGTTAAGACTAGCGCCTCTAGCACAGATACGCAGTATTTT,CSVKTSASSTDTQYF
NA,TRBJ2-3,TRBV5-1,TRBD2,TGCGCCAGCAGCACCCCTAGCGGGGGGGGCACAGATACGCAGTATTTT,CASSTPSGGGTDTQYF
few,TRBJ1-1,TRBV10-3,NA,TGTGCCAGCACAACAGGGTCCACTGAAGCTTTCTTT,CASTTGSTEAFF
NA,TRBJ2-2,TRBV18,NA,TGTGCCAGCTCACCACCTAGGGGCGCGAACACCGGGGAGCTGTTTTTT,CASSPPRGANTGELFF
NA,TRBJ2-2,TRBV4-3,TRBD2,TGCGCCAGCAGCCATTCGGCGGGAGGGCCAGACACCGGGGAGCTGTTTTTT,CASSHSAGGPDTGELFF
NA,TRBJ2-1,TRBV2,TRBD2,TGTGCCAGCAAACGAGGACTAGCGGGAGGGGATGAGCAGTTCTTC,CASKRGLAGGDEQFF
once,TRBJ2-7,TRBV2,NA,TGTGCCAACCGGGGTAGAGAATTAGGGGAGCAGTACTTC,CANRGRELGEQYF
NA,TRBJ1-1,TRBV5-1,TRBD1,TGCGCCAGCAGCTTGGAAGGGGGCTGGCTGAACACTGAAGCTTTCTTT,CASSLEGGWLNTEAFF
once,TRBJ2-1,TRBV18,NA,TGTGCCAGCTCACTCTCTCGGGAGCAGTTCTTC,CASSLSREQFF
NA,TRBJ2-7,TRBV2,NA,TGTGCCAGCACTGAAAGGGGTTACGAGCAGTACTTC,CASTERGYEQYF
NA,TRBJ2-7,TRBV29-1,NA,TGCAGCGTTGTGCTACAGGGGGGGGTCTACGAGCAGTACTTC,CSVVLQGGVYEQYF
NA,TRBJ2-3,TRBV7-3,TRBD2,TGTGCCAGCAGCCCAAGCGGGGCCAGCACAGATACGCAGTATTTT,CASSPSGASTDTQYF
NA,TRBJ1-2,TRBV6-5,NA,TGTGCCAGCAGTTACCGGGGCCGCGGGGACGATGGCTACACCTTC,CASSYRGRGDDGYTF
NA,TRBJ1-5,TRBV4-3,NA,TGCGCCAGCAGCCAACACTATCTTATGAGCAATCAGCCCCAGCATTTT,CASSQHYLMSNQPQHF